These 17 T cell receptor beta chains originate from one sample sequenced in a study of CD8 T cells in ankylosing spondylitis. TCRdb used MiXCR to reprocess the 5' RACE reads, holding one entry per CDR3 protein. This table has roughly 400,000 distinct CDR3 sequences, around 20% appearing once. Study-wide results and caveats: A TCR beta motif of eight highly homologous variants appeared characteristic of ankylosing spondylitis blood.

Their antigens remain unidentified. The source material was blood, either unsorted or a sorted T cell fraction (not recorded which). The receptors derive from a male donor with ankylosing spondylitis.

In this sample, this clonotype turned up a few times. The chain couples TRBV20-1 to TRBJ2-3; no firm D call. This CDR3 contains 11 residues. Trimming removed 6 bases from V and 2 bases from J, with 6 bases in between. Germline loops: CDR1 DFQATT, CDR2 SNEGSKA (reference sequence). The CDR3 region has the DNA TGCAGTGCCCCGTCCACAGATACGCAGTATTTT. Its translation is CSAPSTDTQYF.

The table lists this clonotype with many counts. The chain has TRBV5-1 and TRBJ2-3, with D possibly TRBD2 on 6 matching bases. The CDR3 is 16 amino acids. Germline V CDR1 and CDR2: SGHRS, YFSETQ. V was shortened by 4 bases and J by 4 bases, with 19 bases between the two germline ends. CDR3: CASSLGSSGESDTQYF. The CDR3 region has the DNA TGCGCCAGCAGCCTTGGGTCTTCGGGGGAATCAGATACGCAGTATTTT.

The V and J genes are TRBV20-1 and TRBJ2-7; 11 nucleotides align to TRBD2. CDR1 DFQATT and CDR2 SNEGSKA come from the germline V gene (reference sequence). CDR3 size: 15 residues. The J segment lost 1 base and the V segment lost 4 bases, leaving 6 bases of the junction unmatched. CDR3: CSATPGTSGSYEQYF. The CDR3 nucleotides are TGCAGTGCTACCCCCGGGACTAGCGGATCCTACGAGCAGTACTTC.

This clonotype was observed a handful of times. The V and J genes are TRBV5-1 and TRBJ2-1; the D call may be TRBD1 or TRBD2 (5 bases each). The CDR3 spans 15 residues. CDR1 is SGHRS, CDR2 YFSETQ, per germline. The germline V and J ends were trimmed by 0 bases and 8 bases, with 15 bases remaining between them. The CDR3 DNA reads as TGCGCCAGCAGCTTGGGGGGGTTTAGGGTGGATGAGCAGTTCTTC. This encodes CASSLGGFRVDEQFF. Drawing the rest from reference TRBV5-1 and TRBJ2-1, the complete variable domain is KAGVTQTPRYLIKTRGQQVTLSCSPISGHRSVSWYQQTPGQGLQFLFEYFSETQRNKGNFPGRFSGRQFSNSRSEMNVSTLELGDSALYLCASSLGGFRVDEQFFGPGTRLTVL.

The table lists this clonotype with a few counts. This chain uses TRBV5-1 with TRBJ1-4, with 7 bases lining up with TRBD1. V was clipped by 4 bases and J by 7 bases; unmatched bases: 7. The CDR3 is 14 amino acids. Germline V gene lookup returns CDR1 SGHRS and CDR2 YFSETQ. Here the CDR3 reads CASSQGQRGEKLFF. The CDR3 coding sequence is TGCGCCAGCAGCCAGGGACAGCGAGGTGAAAAACTGTTTTTT.

This chain uses TRBV14 with TRBJ1-1; D is uncertain. The CDR3 has 13 amino acids. Germline CDR1 SGHDN, CDR2 FVKESK. V lost 3 bases and J 2 bases, leaving 7 bases between the germline ends. The CDR3 DNA is TGTGCCAGCAGCCAGTGGAGAAACACTGAAGCTTTCTTT. This encodes CASSQWRNTEAFF.

The chain employs TRBV15 and TRBJ2-1, with unresolved D. In germline, CDR1 is LNHNV, CDR2 YYDKDF (reference sequence). This CDR3 has 14 residues. V lost 0 bases and J lost 4, with 7 bases in between. The CDR3 sequence is CATSRDIVYNEQFF. Written as DNA, the CDR3 is TGTGCCACCAGCAGAGATATTGTATACAATGAGCAGTTCTTC.

This chain connects TRBV7-2 to TRBJ2-3, with 10 bases lining up with TRBD2. Trimming at V came to 5 bases and at J to 4 bases, leaving 9 bases not matched to a gene. CDR1 SGHTA and CDR2 FQGNSA come from the germline V gene. This CDR3 has 16 amino acids. The CDR3 loop is CASSVNQRGGADTQYF. CDR3 sequence (DNA): TGTGCCAGCAGCGTTAACCAGCGGGGGGGGGCAGATACGCAGTATTTT.

The chain employs TRBV6-5 and TRBJ1-5; the D gene is possibly TRBD1 (6 bases). Per germline, CDR1 MNHEY and CDR2 SVGAGI. V lost 2 bases to trimming and J lost 3 bases, with 17 bases between them. The CDR3 has 17 residues. Here the CDR3 DNA reads TGTGCCAGCAGTTACGGGATAGGGGGGGATGCCAATCAGCCCCAGCATTTT. Translated, it gives CASSYGIGGDANQPQHF.

The chain joins TRBV7-2 to TRBJ2-2, with TRBD2 identical over 12 bases. This CDR3 has 16 residues. Unmatched junction bases numbered 2, after V lost 6 bases and J lost 0 bases. Looked up from germline, CDR1 is SGHTA and CDR2 is FQGNSA. The CDR3 sequence is CASRLAGGPNTGELFF. In DNA, the CDR3 is TGTGCCAGCAGACTAGCGGGAGGCCCGAACACCGGGGAGCTGTTTTTT.

The chain has TRBV5-1 and TRBJ2-2; 7 nucleotides match TRBD1. Trimming at V came to 4 bases and at J to 4 bases, leaving 7 bases not matched to a gene. The CDR3 sequence is 15 residues long. From germline, CDR1 is SGHRS and CDR2 YFSETQ. The CDR3 nucleotides are TGCGCCAGCAGCCGCCTACAGGGGTCCACCGGGGAGCTGTTTTTT. Translation: CASSRLQGSTGELFF.

There are a few counts of this clonotype. The V gene is TRBV3-1, the J gene TRBJ2-1; 9 nucleotides align to TRBD2. The CDR3 is made up of 15 amino acids. The V segment lost 4 bases and the J segment 4 bases; nucleotides outside the gene matches: 5. Germline CDR1 is LGHDT and CDR2 is YNNKEL (reference sequence). CDR3 sequence: CASSRSAGGYNEQFF. DNA for the CDR3: TGTGCCAGCAGCCGATCAGCGGGGGGTTACAATGAGCAGTTCTTC.

The chain has TRBV11-2 and TRBJ2-7; a possible D gene is TRBD2 (6 bases). The CDR3 runs 14 residues. Germline CDR1 reads SGHAT; CDR2 reads FQNNGV. V was clipped by 5 bases and J by 4 bases, with 15 bases between them. Here the CDR3 DNA reads TGTGCCAGCAGCCCGCCGGGAGATCGATACGAGCAGTACTTC. Translation: CASSPPGDRYEQYF.

This clonotype occurred a few times. The CDR3 coding sequence is TGTGCCAGCAGCACCAACTCGAACACTGAAGCTTTCTTT. Its translation is CASSTNSNTEAFF. This rearrangement joins TRBV12-3 or TRBV12-4 to TRBJ1-1; D not resolved. The CDR3 sequence is 13 residues long. Trimming left V 6 bases short and J 1 base short, with 9 bases between.

This clonotype was recorded a few times. The chain couples TRBV5-1 to TRBJ2-3; no firm D call. CDR3 length: 15 amino acids. CDR1 and CDR2 from the germline V gene are SGHRS and YFSETQ. The V end was cut by 0 bases, the J end by 9 bases, with 17 bases between. CDR3 protein: CASSLALTPTRTQYF. The CDR3 bases are TGCGCCAGCAGCTTGGCCCTTACCCCGACGCGAACGCAGTATTTT.

In regard to this clonotype: One end of the junction fails to match germline, which may point to a read error. The chain recombines TRBV20-1 with TRBJ2-1; D call uncertain. CDR1 and CDR2 from the germline V gene are DFQATT and SNEGSKA (reference sequence). This CDR3 contains 15 residues. CDR3 amino acids: CSARDQRGYYDEQFF. The CDR3, as DNA: TGCAGTGCTAGAGATCAGAGAGGATACTACGATGAGCAGTTCTTC.

This sequence joins TRBV9 and TRBJ2-7; 11 bases agree with TRBD2. Germline V gene data show CDR1 as SGDLS and CDR2 as YYNGEE. Unmatched junction bases numbered 7, after V lost 0 bases and J lost 2 bases. The CDR3 length is 17 residues. The CDR3: CASSVEGGTSGTYEQYF. CDR3 in DNA: TGTGCCAGCAGCGTAGAGGGGGGGACTAGCGGAACCTACGAGCAGTACTTC.